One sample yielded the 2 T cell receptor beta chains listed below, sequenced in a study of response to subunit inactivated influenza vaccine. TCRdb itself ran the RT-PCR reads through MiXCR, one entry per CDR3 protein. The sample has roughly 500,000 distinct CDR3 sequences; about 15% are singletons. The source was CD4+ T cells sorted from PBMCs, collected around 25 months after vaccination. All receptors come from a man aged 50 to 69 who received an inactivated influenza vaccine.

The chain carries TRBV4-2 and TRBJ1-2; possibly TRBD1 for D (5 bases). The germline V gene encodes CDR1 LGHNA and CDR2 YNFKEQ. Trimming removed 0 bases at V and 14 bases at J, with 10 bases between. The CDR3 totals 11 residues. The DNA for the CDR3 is TGTGCCAGCAGCCAAGAAGGGGTATCGACCTTC. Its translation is CASSQEGVSTF.

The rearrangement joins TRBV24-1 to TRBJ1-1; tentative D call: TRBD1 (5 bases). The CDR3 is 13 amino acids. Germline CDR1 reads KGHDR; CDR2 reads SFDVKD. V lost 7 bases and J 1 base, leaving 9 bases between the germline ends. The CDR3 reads CATRGLGNTEAFF. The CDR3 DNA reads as TGTGCCACCAGGGGGCTGGGGAACACTGAAGCTTTCTTT.